Sequencing of this T cell receptor (beta chain) was carried out in a study of blood T cell repertoires in COVID-19. Overall study context: From T cells, B-cell-depleted T cells, or PBMCs came the material, which was cDNA or gDNA.

Trimming took 7 bases from V and 4 from J; bases not matched to a gene: 8. The CDR3 loop spans 15 amino acids. CDR1 and CDR2 (germline): LNHDA, SQIVND (reference sequence). Original analysis: Estimation of nucleated cell counts was performed using reference gene primer amplification. The protocol was immunoSEQ multiplex PCR, while the TCRdb copy is restricted to in-frame clones and leaves out a portion. V, J and clone size derive from that table, while D and trimming were established from the DNA sequence. The table includes roughly 80,000 clones, about four fifths detected once. Sequencing used peripheral blood. V and J are TRBV19 and TRBJ1-5, with TRBD1 matching over 9 bases. The sequence came from a man aged 45-65 years with acute or convalescent COVID-19. The CDR3 region is CASTADRGLNQPQHF. Written as DNA, the CDR3 is TGTGCCAGTACCGCGGACAGGGGTCTTAATCAGCCCCAGCATTTT.